The clone carrying this TCR beta chain was counted only a few times. Its specificity is unknown. Alongside CTLA-4 blockade with ipilimumab, patients with chemo-refractory metastatic non-small-cell lung cancer received focal radiation. V lost 7 bases, J lost 5 bases, and 8 bases lay in between. Per the germline V gene, CDR1 is MNHNY and CDR2 is SVGAGI (reference sequence). This CDR3 is built from 11 residues. Assay: immunoSEQ multiplex PCR; the TCRdb copy retains only in-frame clones and omits some. The sample has about 48,000 clones, approximately 86% seen once; the top ten hold less than 20%. These data originate in a study of radiotherapy plus CTLA-4 blockade in lung cancer. Overall study context: Overall, 15% to 20% of patients showed an objective response, while 25% to 40% attained disease control.

Overall study results and limits: Dynamics of early blood T cell clones, together with interferon-beta, were reportedly the best predictors of response.

The sequences come from peripheral blood, collected from a patient treated with radiotherapy plus ipilimumab. The receptor was isolated from a human donor with non-small cell lung cancer that progressed on radiotherapy plus ipilimumab. Some clones in this sample may be carry-over from other donors' samples. The chain couples TRBV6-6 to TRBJ1-1; D is uncertain. The CDR3 nucleotides read TGTGCCAGCACCGTTTTAACTGAAGCTTTCTTT. Translated, it gives CASTVLTEAFF.